A selection of T cell receptor beta chains follows, all from one sample in a study of T cell repertoires in cytomegalovirus infection. TCRdb independently ran MiXCR on the reads; one entry per CDR3 protein. The data show 680,000 or so distinct CDR3 sequences, with approximately 40% seen just once and 2.8% held by the top ten. Sequencing was done on a sample of PBMCs. The origin of the receptors is a human donor in good health (CMV status not recorded). Some clones in this sample may be carry-over from other donors' samples. The CDR3 runs from the conserved cysteine through the conserved F or W. A D gene is named only where the DNA matches it firmly. Size is omitted from some rows. Given values are once, few, many or a class for expanded clones.

cdr3_aa	cdr3_nt	v_call	d_call	j_call	clone_size
CASRARGAGNQPQHF	TGTGCCAGCCGTGCGAGGGGCGCGGGCAATCAGCCCCAGCATTTT	TRBV28	-	TRBJ1-5	few
CSARTAASGGETQYF	TGCAGTGCTAGAACTGCGGCTAGCGGTGGAGAGACCCAGTACTTC	TRBV20-1	TRBD2	TRBJ2-5	few
CASSSTGFSNQPQHF	TGTGCCAGCAGCTCAACAGGGTTTAGCAATCAGCCCCAGCATTTT	TRBV7-2	-	TRBJ1-5	many
CASSSSTGVAGELFF	TGTGCCAGCAGCTCGAGTACAGGGGTGGCCGGGGAGCTGTTTTTT	TRBV11-3	TRBD1	TRBJ2-2	-
CASSEGDSRDTQYF	TGTGCCAGCAGTGAGGGGGACTCTAGAGATACGCAGTATTTT	TRBV6-1	-	TRBJ2-3	many
CASGNGTANNQPQHF	TGTGCCAGCGGCAACGGGACGGCTAACAATCAGCCCCAGCATTTT	TRBV7-2	-	TRBJ1-5	many
CASRSAGQGAHEQFF	TGTGCCAGCAGGTCGGCGGGACAGGGGGCGCATGAGCAGTTCTTC	TRBV6-1	TRBD1	TRBJ2-1	many
CASSDSGRITEQFF	TGTGCCAGCAGTGATAGCGGGAGGATAACTGAGCAGTTCTTC	TRBV28	TRBD2	TRBJ2-1	few
CVSAAGGQETQYF	TGTGTCTCGGCAGCGGGGGGGCAAGAGACCCAGTACTTC	TRBV11-2	TRBD2	TRBJ2-5	-
CSATQGTQDTQYF	TGCAGTGCTACACAGGGGACCCAGGATACGCAGTATTTT	TRBV20-1	TRBD1	TRBJ2-3	-
CASRTQWGTGYEQYF	TGTGCCAGCAGGACCCAGTGGGGAACCGGGTACGAGCAGTACTTC	TRBV7-2	-	TRBJ2-7	few
CASRGLGGYTF	TGTGCCAGCAGGGGGCTCGGGGGCTACACCTTC	TRBV27	-	TRBJ1-2	few
CASSRTGQLGSPLHF	TGTGCCAGCAGTCGAACGGGACAGTTGGGGTCACCCCTCCACTTT	TRBV27	TRBD1	TRBJ1-6	-
CASSLVVGRMSGYTF	TGTGCCAGCAGCTTAGTTGTCGGCAGGATGAGCGGCTACACCTTC	TRBV11-2	-	TRBJ1-2	-
CAISDKGEGSPLHF	TGTGCCATCAGTGATAAGGGGGAGGGTTCACCCCTCCACTTT	TRBV10-3	-	TRBJ1-6	few
CASSPTDRVEQYF	TGTGCCAGCAGTCCGACCGACAGGGTCGAGCAGTACTTC	TRBV27	TRBD1	TRBJ2-7	-
CASGGTGPNEQFF	TGTGCCAGCGGGGGGACAGGGCCCAATGAGCAGTTCTTC	TRBV7-9	TRBD1	TRBJ2-1	few
CASSGSARSGNTIYF	TGTGCCAGCAGTGGGTCAGCACGCTCTGGAAACACCATATATTTT	TRBV6-1	-	TRBJ1-3	-
CASSGGDQPQHF	TGTGCCAGCTCTGGAGGGGATCAGCCCCAGCATTTT	TRBV18	-	TRBJ1-5	-
CASSANRGQGELFF	TGTGCCAGCAGTGCGAACAGGGGGCAGGGGGAGCTGTTTTTT	TRBV27	TRBD1	TRBJ2-2	many
CASCLGRAVDTEAFF	TGTGCCAGCTGCTTAGGGAGGGCAGTAGATACTGAAGCTTTCTTT	TRBV7-2	-	TRBJ1-1	-
CASSLVPTSGPSKNIQYF	TGTGCCAGCAGCTTGGTCCCGACTAGCGGGCCCTCCAAAAACATTCAGTACTTC	TRBV11-2	TRBD2	TRBJ2-4	many
CASSEGLGYEKLFF	TGCGCCAGCAGCGAAGGTTTGGGGTATGAAAAACTGTTTTTT	TRBV5-1	-	TRBJ1-4	few
CASSLTGGSGELFF	TGTGCCAGCAGCTTAACAGGGGGGTCCGGGGAGCTGTTTTTT	TRBV7-8	TRBD1	TRBJ2-2	-
CASSESPTASYEQYF	TGTGCCAGCAGTGAATCCCCGACTGCCTCCTACGAGCAGTACTTC	TRBV2	-	TRBJ2-7	-
CASSSHLPRRSGYTF	TGTGCCAGCAGTTCCCACCTACCTAGGAGGTCAGGCTACACCTTC	TRBV12-3/TRBV12-4	-	TRBJ1-2	few
CASRGTGWNTEAFF	TGTGCCAGCAGGGGGACAGGGTGGAACACTGAAGCTTTCTTT	TRBV2	TRBD1	TRBJ1-1	-
CASSLSLAKNIQYF	TGTGCCAGCAGTTTAAGCCTAGCCAAAAACATTCAGTACTTC	TRBV12-3/TRBV12-4	-	TRBJ2-4	many
CASSFPTPANTGELFF	TGTGCCAGCAGTTTCCCAACTCCTGCGAACACCGGGGAGCTGTTTTTT	TRBV28	-	TRBJ2-2	few
CSAAPTSGIDEQYF	TGCAGTGCTGCCCCGACTAGCGGGATCGACGAGCAGTACTTC	TRBV20-1	TRBD2	TRBJ2-7	few
CSVKVGGLNQPQHF	TGCAGCGTTAAAGTAGGGGGGCTAAATCAGCCCCAGCATTTT	TRBV29-1	-	TRBJ1-5	few
CANGQNEKLFF	TGTGCCAACGGACAGAATGAAAAACTGTTTTTT	TRBV6-1	-	TRBJ1-4	-
CASSHPTTTGNQPQHF	TGTGCCAGCAGCCACCCGACCACCACGGGCAATCAGCCCCAGCATTTT	TRBV4-2	-	TRBJ1-5	few
CASSLFTSPLHF	TGTGCCAGCAGTTTATTTACTTCACCCCTCCACTTT	TRBV28	-	TRBJ1-6	few
CASSPTGRSSYNEQFF	TGTGCCAGCAGCCCCACCGGGCGTAGCTCCTACAATGAGCAGTTCTTC	TRBV7-9	-	TRBJ2-1	many
CASGRGGNNEKLFF	TGTGCCAGCGGTCGGGGGGGTAATAATGAAAAACTGTTTTTT	TRBV6-5	-	TRBJ1-4	-
CASSIDGLATRGKTQYF	TGTGCCAGTAGTATAGACGGACTAGCGACCAGGGGAAAGACCCAGTACTTC	TRBV19	TRBD2	TRBJ2-5	-
CASSLVQGGETGELFF	TGTGCCAGCAGCTTAGTGCAGGGTGGGGAAACCGGGGAGCTGTTTTTT	TRBV7-8	-	TRBJ2-2	few
CASRSPGEYEQYF	TGTGCCAGCAGGTCCCCGGGGGAATACGAGCAGTACTTC	TRBV6-5	-	TRBJ2-7	-
CSARDLQGNNEQFF	TGCAGTGCTAGAGATTTACAGGGTAACAATGAGCAGTTCTTC	TRBV20-1	-	TRBJ2-1	-
CASSRTSGGIDTQYF	TGTGCCAGCAGTCGGACTAGCGGGGGAATAGATACGCAGTATTTT	TRBV6-1	TRBD2	TRBJ2-3	-
CASSQRDRETQYF	TGTGCCAGCAGCCAGCGGGATCGAGAGACCCAGTACTTC	TRBV7-2	TRBD2	TRBJ2-5	many
CASSQDSHRQPQHF	TGTGCCAGCAGCCAGGACAGCCATCGTCAGCCCCAGCATTTT	TRBV12-3/TRBV12-4	-	TRBJ1-5	-
CASTWTALNTEAFF	TGTGCCAGCACCTGGACAGCCTTGAACACTGAAGCTTTCTTT	TRBV5-5	-	TRBJ1-1	-
CASSYFGQPGQGNTIYF	TGTGCCAGCAGTTACTTTGGGCAGCCCGGGCAAGGAAACACCATATATTTT	TRBV6-5	-	TRBJ1-3	-
CASSYFGGVRGELFF	TGTGCCAGCAGTTACTTCGGGGGCGTGCGTGGGGAGCTGTTTTTT	TRBV6-5	-	TRBJ2-2	-
CASSESGGYNSPLHF	TGTGCCAGCAGTGAATCGGGGGGCTATAATTCACCCCTCCACTTT	TRBV2	-	TRBJ1-6	many
CASSPHDRGRNQPQHF	TGTGCCAGCAGCCCACATGACAGGGGCAGGAATCAGCCCCAGCATTTT	TRBV12-3/TRBV12-4	TRBD1	TRBJ1-5	few
CARSLVAYGGVITYF	TGTGCCAGAAGCTTAGTAGCTTACGGAGGGGTCATTACTTACTTC	TRBV7-2	-	TRBJ2-4	-
CASREVGEQYF	TGTGCCAGCAGGGAGGTGGGCGAGCAGTACTTC	TRBV25-1	-	TRBJ2-7	-
CASSKGGGANTGELFF	TGTGCCAGTAGTAAGGGCGGGGGAGCGAACACCGGGGAGCTGTTTTTT	TRBV19	TRBD2	TRBJ2-2	-
CASSLLLTGPTSYEQYF	TGTGCCAGCAGCTTGCTTTTGACTGGGCCCACATCCTACGAGCAGTACTTC	TRBV7-2	-	TRBJ2-7	-
CASSIGTSGRIYEQYF	TGTGCCAGTAGTATAGGAACTAGCGGGAGAATCTACGAGCAGTACTTC	TRBV19	TRBD2	TRBJ2-7	-
CASSLGGWGSEELFF	TGTGCCAGCAGCTTGGGGGGATGGGGATCTGAGGAGCTGTTTTTT	TRBV5-6	-	TRBJ2-2	-
CASSEEPLTGLYGYTF	TGCGCCAGCAGTGAGGAACCTCTTACAGGGCTCTATGGCTACACCTTC	TRBV10-2	-	TRBJ1-2	few